These 18 T cell receptor beta chains originate from one sample sequenced in a study of regulatory T cells in long-lasting Graves disease. Time point noted: persistent/refractory GD, antithyroid drugs over 5 years with positive TRAb. After RNA was extracted from PBMCs, the TCR library was made from it. Arm-PCR of CDR3 regions with iRepertoire HTBI primers generated TCR beta libraries. TCRdb recomputed calls from the multiplex PCR reads with MiXCR, one row per CDR3 protein. This table holds about 420,000 distinct CDR3 sequences, around 24% found once. The material sequenced was peripheral blood mononuclear cells (PBMCs), taken when the disease was refractory, from a patient treated with antithyroid drugs. The origin of the receptors is a female donor with Graves disease.

This clonotype showed up many times. CDR3 sequence: CASSPYRGLGNTEAFF. The CDR3 region has the DNA TGTGCCAGCAGTCCTTACAGGGGGCTCGGGAACACTGAAGCTTTCTTT. The rearrangement uses TRBV6-1 and TRBJ1-1; 9 bases match TRBD1. Per germline, CDR1 MNHNS and CDR2 SASEGT. With 5 bases clipped from V and 1 base from J, the junction kept 8 bases outside the gene matches. The CDR3 extends over 16 amino acids.

There are many counts of this clonotype. J is TRBJ1-2 and V is TRBV2; TRBD1 aligns across 10 bases. Trimming removed 9 bases from V and 4 bases from J; junction bases left unmatched: 8. Germline-derived CDR1 and CDR2 are SNHLY and FYNNEI. The CDR3 sequence is 14 residues long. The DNA for the CDR3 is TGTGCCAGAACCCCCGGGACAGGGGCCTATGGCTACACCTTC. Translating gives CARTPGTGAYGYTF.

This clonotype was seen repeatedly, ten times or more. V gene TRBV11-2 combines with J gene TRBJ2-4; either TRBD1 or TRBD2 may fit D (6 bases each). Germline CDR1 reads SGHAT; CDR2 reads FQNNGV. The CDR3 runs to 16 residues. V shed 5 bases and J shed 1 base, with 15 bases lying between them. CDR3 in amino acids: CASSPEVGGAKNIQYF. Written as DNA, the CDR3 is TGTGCCAGCAGCCCTGAAGTAGGGGGGGCCAAAAACATTCAGTACTTC.

This clonotype was counted many times. This sequence joins TRBV20-1 and TRBJ1-2; TRBD1 is a possible D gene (5 bases). Germline lookup yields CDR1 DFQATT and CDR2 SNEGSKA (reference sequence). CDR3 length: 13 amino acids. V dropped 6 bases and J dropped 8 bases, with 19 bases sitting between them. CDR3 coding DNA: TGCAGTGCACCGAGGGACTGGCGGTTCGGCTACACCTTC. Its protein product is CSAPRDWRFGYTF.

This clonotype was counted between two and nine times. The DNA for the CDR3 is TGCAGCGTTGAAGGGGGACAGGAGGGGACCCAGTACTTC. This encodes CSVEGGQEGTQYF. The rearrangement joins TRBV29-1 to TRBJ2-5, with 8 bases fitting TRBD1. Germline V lookup: CDR1 SQVTM, CDR2 ANQGSEA. The CDR3 has 13 amino acids. After removal of 1 base from V and 7 bases from J, the junction contained 5 bases not matched to a gene.

This clonotype was detected a few times. This chain joins TRBV19 and TRBJ2-7; the D is unclear. The length of the CDR3 is 11 residues. Germline CDR1 reads LNHDA; CDR2 reads SQIVND (reference sequence). Trimming pared 11 bases from V and 2 bases from J, leaving 10 bases between. The CDR3 loop reads CACPRAYEQYF. In DNA form, the CDR3 reads TGTGCCTGCCCAAGGGCCTACGAGCAGTACTTC.

This clonotype was observed at least ten times. The chain joins TRBV2 to TRBJ2-5; D is ambiguous. The germline V gene encodes CDR1 SNHLY and CDR2 FYNNEI. V was cut by 2 bases and J by 2 bases, with 9 bases left in between. This CDR3 has 14 amino acids. The CDR3, as DNA: TGTGCCAGCAGTGAAACCCGGGCTCAAGAGACCCAGTACTTC. Amino acids: CASSETRAQETQYF. Together with reference TRBV2 and TRBJ2-5, the CDR3 gives the full variable domain: EPEVTQTPSHQVTQMGQEVILRCVPISNHLYFYWYRQILGQKVEFLVSFYNNEISEKSEIFDDQFSVERPDGSNFTLKIRSTKLEDSAMYFCASSETRAQETQYFGPGTRLLVL.

This chain connects TRBV2 to TRBJ2-3; D possibly corresponds to TRBD2 (6 bases). CDR3 length: 13 residues. V was shortened by 4 bases and J by 6 bases, with 11 bases between the two germline ends. The germline V gene encodes CDR1 SNHLY and CDR2 FYNNEI. The DNA of the CDR3 is TGTGCCAGCAGTGGATCAGGGAGGGATACGCAGTATTTT. This sequence encodes CASSGSGRDTQYF.

Many counts were recorded for this clonotype. V gene TRBV2 combines with J gene TRBJ2-7; 13 bases are a match to TRBD2. The CDR3 is 17 residues long. Trimming took 4 bases from V and 4 from J; bases not matched to a gene: 10. Per germline, CDR1 SNHLY and CDR2 FYNNEI. Written as DNA, the CDR3 is TGTGCCAGCAGTGTAGCATGGACTAGCGGGAGAGCGTACGAGCAGTACTTC. Its protein is CASSVAWTSGRAYEQYF.

The J gene is TRBJ1-5, the V gene TRBV30; D is ambiguous. From germline, CDR1 is GTSNPN and CDR2 SVGIG (reference sequence). Between the trimmed V and J ends, which lost 2 bases and 0 bases, there was a span of 5 bases. The CDR3 consists of 13 residues. This chain's CDR3 is CAWSPNSNQPQHF. CDR3 bases: TGTGCCTGGAGTCCTAATAGCAATCAGCCCCAGCATTTT.

The chain uses TRBV27 and TRBJ1-5, with a tentative D call TRBD1 (6 bases). Germline-derived CDR1 and CDR2 are MNHEY and SMNVEV (reference sequence). This CDR3 has 18 amino acids. V lost 6 bases to trimming and J lost 0 bases, with 21 bases between them. CDR3 protein: CASSPLGGAVYSNQPQHF. The CDR3 DNA is TGTGCCAGCAGCCCCCTTGGGGGGGCTGTATATAGCAATCAGCCCCAGCATTTT.

This clonotype was detected many times. The gene calls are TRBV28 and TRBJ1-1, with 8 bases that match TRBD1. The CDR3 is 12 residues long. The junction had 4 bases not matched to a gene; V was cut back by 7 bases and J by 6 bases. From germline, CDR1 is MDHEN and CDR2 SYDVKM. The CDR3 sequence: CASTDRVSEAFF. CDR3 DNA sequence: TGTGCCAGCACGGACAGGGTCTCTGAAGCTTTCTTT.

Points on this clonotype: The junction differs from germline at one of its ends, possibly a read error. The chain employs TRBV5-1 and TRBJ2-3; D perhaps matches TRBD1 (6 bases). This CDR3 is 15 amino acids long. The germline V gene has CDR1 SGHRS and CDR2 YFSETQ. The CDR3 sequence is CASSPGTSSTDTQYF. CDR3 in DNA: TGTGCCAGCAGCCCCGGGACATCTAGCACAGATACGCAGTATTTT. Supplemented by reference TRBV5-1 and TRBJ2-3, the full variable domain reads KAGVTQTPRYLIKTRGQQVTLSCSPISGHRSVSWYQQTPGQGLQFLFEYFSETQRNKGNFPGRFSGRQFSNSRSEMNVSTLELGDSALYLCASSPGTSSTDTQYFGPGTRLTVL.

In its sample, this clonotype was seen a few times. The chain recombines TRBV20-1 with TRBJ2-7, with 10 bases fitting TRBD2. V lost 0 bases to trimming and J lost 4 bases; unmatched junction nucleotides: 6. Germline lookup yields CDR1 DFQATT and CDR2 SNEGSKA (reference sequence). This CDR3 has 15 amino acids. The DNA for the CDR3 is TGCAGTGCTAGAGATGGGGTAGCGGGAGGATACGAGCAGTACTTC. Translation gives CSARDGVAGGYEQYF.

The rearrangement links TRBV20-1 to TRBJ2-7; 9 bases line up with TRBD2. The length of the CDR3 is 13 residues. The V segment lost 4 bases and the J segment 3 bases; nucleotides outside the gene matches: 4. Germline values: CDR1 DFQATT, CDR2 SNEGSKA (reference sequence). CDR3 region: CSAMRTSVYEQYF. DNA for the CDR3: TGCAGTGCTATGCGGACTAGCGTCTACGAGCAGTACTTC.

The table lists this clonotype with many counts. CDR3 nucleotide sequence: TGTGCCAGCAGCTTATTCTCCCTATCCGAGCAGTACTTC. Translating it yields CASSLFSLSEQYF. The V and J genes are TRBV7-2 and TRBJ2-7; D is ambiguous. Trimming cost V 2 bases and J 6 bases, with 11 bases left between them. The CDR3 extends over 13 amino acids. Looked up from germline, CDR1 is SGHTA and CDR2 is FQGNSA.

This clonotype came up many times. The rearrangement joins TRBV20-1 to TRBJ2-5, with D unclear. The ends were cut back, 6 bases at V and 2 bases at J, with 13 bases in the middle. Germline V gene data show CDR1 as DFQATT and CDR2 as SNEGSKA (reference sequence). This CDR3 is built from 13 residues. The chain's CDR3 is CSAERSGQETQYF. In nucleotides, the CDR3 is TGCAGTGCGGAGAGATCGGGTCAAGAGACCCAGTACTTC.

This sequence joins TRBV28 and TRBJ2-1, with TRBD2 identical over 7 bases. The CDR3 has 14 residues. Per germline, CDR1 MDHEN and CDR2 SYDVKM. With 3 bases clipped from V and 11 bases from J, the junction kept 10 bases outside the gene matches. The CDR3 here is CASSFIRTRSKQFF. The CDR3 nucleotides are TGTGCCAGCAGTTTTATCCGGACTAGATCTAAGCAGTTCTTC.